Sequencing of this TCR beta chain was carried out in a study of cytomegalovirus exposure and HLA in healthy donors (dated by TCRdb to about 2017). The study in broad terms: According to an earlier analysis of a few hundred of the donors, 200 million or so T cells yielded approximately 120 million unique TCR beta sequences and about 280 Gb of sequence data. An early release covering some 640 HLA-typed donors comprised about 300 gigabases of sequencing data and 85 million or so unique TCR sequences. The genetic ancestry cluster associated with self-reported Caucasian donors included 70% to 85% of the roughly 360 genotyped donors. The study aimed to test whether signatures of past pathogen exposure could be identified by cataloging public T cell receptors. The study profiled the T cell repertoires of more than 500 subjects by immunosequencing and related them to cytomegalovirus serostatus. Besides the first cohort of more than 650 subjects, a separate validation cohort made up of 120 different subjects was used. High-throughput TCR immunosequencing, statistical association of individual TCRs with disease status, and machine learning were combined to predict cytomegalovirus infection status. A later analysis re-analyzed previously published TCR beta repertoires from 650 to 800 donors and added high-resolution HLA genotyping to study TCR occurrence patterns. Rather than using new phenotypic data, the later analysis identified candidate immune exposures from TCR beta sequences and from how often those sequences occurred across donors. In an earlier analysis of more than 550 of the donors, high-throughput TCR beta sequencing was used to judge whether each TCR beta V gene segment behaved as functional or pseudogenic. Donor age, sex, ethnicity and CMV serostatus were compiled together with the repertoire data. Genome-wide SNP genotypes for about 65% of the roughly 700 donors were used in a later genetic analysis, which treated that subset as a discovery cohort. Every discovery cohort repertoire had been produced on one sequencing platform. Class I and class II HLA loci were covered by the typing at four-digit resolution. The number of typed donors differed by locus: about 620-630 for A, B, C, DRB1 and DQB1; about 520 for DQA1; some 590 for DPA1; and roughly 450 for DPB1. A few DR-DQ haplotypes were treated as single units for association and clustering because of strong linkage in the cohort. Among approximately 370 genotyped donors of the cohort, an average of about 220,000 unique TCR beta nucleotide sequences was sequenced per donor, of which about 18% were non-productive. The full study reports these points: The study listed 164 TCR beta chains as associated with cytomegalovirus. In a later analysis, most CMV-associated TCR beta chains were found to appear HLA-restricted, with HLA associations seemingly driven largely by CMV exposure. Strong co-occurrence of HLA alleles, especially DR and DQ, made assigning TCR associations to individual alleles difficult. About 17 rarely observed V segments, including chromosome 9 orphons, were excluded from the earlier analysis of approximately 500 of the donors because counts were too low. Because HLA typing was unavailable for some donors at each locus, only the typed subset was used in association tests. V-gene and J-gene trimming of TCR beta chains was associated with a missense DCLRE1C variant in a later genetic analysis, and the association was replicated in an independent cohort. Sequencing depth was assumed to be roughly uniform across donors in the presence/absence analyses, though that assumption may not hold. The only immune exposure information available for the cohort was CMV serostatus. A further reported finding was that TCR beta sequences accurately predicted the HLA-A and HLA-B alleles for most subjects in the first cohort. In vitro tests confirmed that a few of the cytomegalovirus-associated TCR beta chains recognize cytomegalovirus antigens. The cohort was sequenced for TCR beta chains only, and without alpha or paired-chain data the features that could be detected were limited. In a later analysis, the rate of TCR association differed among HLA loci, with DRB1 alleles having the most associated TCRs and HLA-C alleles having the fewest. A later analysis associated about 17,000 TCR beta sequences with specific HLA alleles at a false discovery rate of 0.05. According to the authors, the approach could potentially be generalized to other disease states and immunological phenotypes. A later analysis found that HLA-associated TCR beta chains were more clonally expanded and had lower generation probabilities than equally common non-associated chains. In a later analysis, several top co-occurrence clusters were reported to appear linked to parvovirus B19, influenza, CMV and Epstein-Barr virus. The classifier was reported to diagnose cytomegalovirus status with high specificity and sensitivity in both the original and validation cohorts. Linkage disequilibrium might explain the correlated functional status among segregating V segments, but an unknown experimental factor could not be excluded. In an earlier analysis of approximately 600 of the donors, most TCR beta V segments were observed in productive rearrangements about 90% or about 30% of the time, broadly matching IMGT annotations. Because the 87-base-pair reads could not distinguish some IMGT-functional V segments, including TRBV6-2 and TRBV6-3, those segments were excluded. Across donors, most TCR sequences were observed very rarely, whereas some public TCRs were present in many individuals. A group of highly shared sequence variants was considered likely to be a technical artifact of the sequencing pipeline. In a later genetic analysis, fewer N-insertions in productive TCRs were reported among donors in an Asian-associated ancestry cluster than the approximately 710-donor mean.

The protocol used for the library was the immunoSEQ multiplex PCR assay. A mixture of 60 forward primers for TCR Vbeta segments and 13 reverse primers for TCR Jbeta segments was used in the multiplex PCR. The CDR3 region of rearranged TCR beta genes was amplified from genomic DNA by a multiplex PCR assay. On the Illumina HiSeq System, the amplified TCR beta libraries were sequenced as 87-base-pair reads. From the authors' description of their analysis: A later analysis tallied 75 million to 95 million unique TCR beta chains across the 666 repertoires, and approximately 12 million of those chains were shared by two or more donors. Raw reads were error-corrected and collapsed into unique sequences with a nearest-neighbor algorithm that merged closely related sequences to remove PCR and sequencing errors. Alignment of CDR3 sequences to IMGT reference sequences was used to assign V, D and J gene segments. Each retained sequence needed at least a six-nucleotide match to both a V gene segment and a J gene segment. A rearrangement was called productive if the CDR3 had no stop codons and remained in frame with V and J, and every other rearrangement was called non-productive. Following IMGT convention, CDR3 was defined as the stretch from the second conserved V-encoded cysteine to the conserved J-encoded phenylalanine. The earlier analysis of 587 of the donors excluded sequences that lacked an unambiguous match to a single V gene segment. In an earlier analysis of roughly 600 of the donors, a V segment was called functional when productive rearrangements were above 56.7%, and segregating when the standard deviation between donors exceeded 5%. A statistical classification framework was built to diagnose cytomegalovirus status from the catalog of TCR beta chain sequences. V and J gene assignment, in a later analysis, came from comparing TCR nucleotide sequences with IMGT/GENE-DB human TR gene sequences. Using the TCRdist pipeline, a later analysis assigned CDR3 sequences along with most-parsimonious VDJ recombination scenarios. A later analysis defined each TCR beta chain by its CDR3 amino acid sequence plus V-gene family, and excluded reads lacking a unique V-gene family. A later analysis removed 592 highly shared, low-generation-probability nucleotide sequences to deal with suspected cross-contamination and a sequencing artifact. In a later analysis, a clonal expansion index was calculated for each public chain from normalized within-repertoire ranks of inferred template counts. Generation probabilities in a later analysis came from a VDJ recombination model fitted to out-of-frame rearrangements, and those results were checked against IGoR. Hypergeometric tests were used in a later analysis to score TCR-TCR, TCR-HLA and TCR-CMV co-occurrence, with a repertoire-size bias correction applied to the TCR pairs. False discovery rates were estimated in a later analysis by permuting HLA or CMV assignments 20 times. A later analysis grouped co-occurring TCRs with DBSCAN, adding TCRdist sequence similarity when clustering within HLA-allele-positive subsets. Repertoires with fewer than 30,000 or more than 120,000 public chains were left out of co-occurrence clustering, as were about 5 repertoires with anomalous nucleotide sharing. TCRdb re-hosts the immuneACCESS table, in-frame sequences only. Its copies lack some clones; in the studies checked, an unresolved V gene accounts for under half of them, and the cause for the rest is not known. D and trimming were read from the DNA, whereas the V and J calls and clone size are those reported in that table. The sample table lists fewer than 250,000 clones, approximately 70% of them with a count of one. The top ten constitute about 3.1% of the sample.

In total, roughly 670 healthy bone marrow donors made up the cohort. All cohort members were sampled while nominally healthy, although unrecorded immune exposures were likely present. The donor was CMV seropositive and belonged to the group of a few hundred seropositive cohort members. Every donor gave a peripheral blood sample, and the peripheral blood mononuclear cells from that sample were used for TCR beta sequencing. Genomic DNA was extracted from the blood cell samples with the Qiagen DNeasy Blood Extraction Kit. The sample holds one count of this clone. Its specific antigen is unknown. Nothing much larger sits one base from this clone, and base qualities are not available. Germline trimming amounts to 1 base on V and 6 bases on J, with 11 as the count of junction bases outside the gene matches. The germline V gene sets CDR1 to SGHAT and CDR2 to FQNNGV. The CDR3 measures 16 amino acids from cysteine to phenylalanine. Here the CDR3 DNA is all that survives: 48 bases in frame from base 1.

In this chain, TRBV11-2 is recombined with TRBJ1-1; the junction holds 7 bases that match TRBD1. This TCR came from a woman between 25 and 40 years old in good health and CMV-seropositive. The sample consisted of PBMCs. The nucleotides are TGTGCCAGCAGCTTAGGCACAGGGGATTGGGGCTCTGAAGCTTTCTTT. The encoded protein is CASSLGTGDWGSEAFF. Beyond the CDR3, the reference TRBV11-2 and TRBJ1-1 genes provide the residues; the full variable domain reads: EAGVAQSPRYKIIEKRQSVAFWCNPISGHATLYWYQQILGQGPKLLIQFQNNGVVDDSQLPKDRFSAERLKGVDSTLKIQPAKLEDSAVYLCASSLGTGDWGSEAFFGQGTRLTVV.